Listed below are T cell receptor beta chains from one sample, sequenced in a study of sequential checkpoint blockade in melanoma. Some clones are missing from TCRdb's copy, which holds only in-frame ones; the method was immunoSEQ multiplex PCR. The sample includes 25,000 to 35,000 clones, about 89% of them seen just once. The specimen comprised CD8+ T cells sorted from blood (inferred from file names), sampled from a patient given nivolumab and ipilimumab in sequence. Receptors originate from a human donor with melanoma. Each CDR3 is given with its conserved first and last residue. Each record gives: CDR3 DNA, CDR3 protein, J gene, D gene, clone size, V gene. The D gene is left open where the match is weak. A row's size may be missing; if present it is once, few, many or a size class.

TGTGCCATCAGTGAGTCCCGGGCGGGGGGGCGGAATGAGCAGTTCTTC	CAISESRAGGRNEQFF	TRBJ2-1	TRBD2	-	TRBV10-3
TGTGCCAGCAGCTCTAACCCCTACGAGCAGTACTTC	CASSSNPYEQYF	TRBJ2-7	-	-	TRBV7-9
TGTGCCAGCAGCCCGACAGTTTTGAACACTGAAGCTTTCTTT	CASSPTVLNTEAFF	TRBJ1-1	-	-	TRBV5-6
TGCGCCAGCAGCCCCCCCGAGGGAGGAGGTGGCTACACCTTC	CASSPPEGGGGYTF	TRBJ1-2	-	-	TRBV4-1
TGTGCCAGCAGAAAACGACAGGGATCCTCTAACTATGGCTACACCTTC	CASRKRQGSSNYGYTF	TRBJ1-2	TRBD1	-	TRBV28
TGTGCCAGCAGCCTTGGAGGGTACCACGAGCAGTACTTC	CASSLGGYHEQYF	TRBJ2-7	-	-	TRBV5-4
TGTGCCTGGGGCCGGGGGGCTAGCGGGATCACAGATACGCAGTATTTT	CAWGRGASGITDTQYF	TRBJ2-3	TRBD2	-	TRBV30
TGTGCCAGCAGTTTACGGAGGGGCCTCTCCTACGAGCAGTACTTC	CASSLRRGLSYEQYF	TRBJ2-7	-	-	TRBV28
TGCAGCGTCCTCGACCCCCGCGGGACTCGGGATACGCAGTATTTT	CSVLDPRGTRDTQYF	TRBJ2-3	-	-	TRBV29-1
TGTGCCAGCAGCCCGGATGCGGGTCTGTACTTC	CASSPDAGLYF	TRBJ2-7	-	few	TRBV14
TGTGCCATCAGTGAGTCAAGCGGGGGGGCCTGGCAGACCCAGTACTTC	CAISESSGGAWQTQYF	TRBJ2-5	TRBD2	-	TRBV10-3